This T cell receptor (beta chain) was captured in a study of shared clonotypes between healthy human individuals. In the study overall: Donors had three CD4 naive, three CD4 memory, two CD8 naive and one CD8 memory plate apiece.

V was clipped by 0 bases and J by 6 bases, with 12 bases between them. The germline V gene encodes CDR1 SGDLS and CDR2 YYNGEE. The CDR3 is 15 amino acids. Here immunoSEQ multiplex PCR was the method, and the copy in TCRdb shows in-frame clones only, minus some. This table has more than 600,000 clones, about 92% appearing once. Cells designated naive CD8 were CD45RO-negative and were positively selected for CCR7, with terminally differentiated effector memory CD45RA+ cells excluded. V is TRBV9 and J is TRBJ1-4; the D gene is possibly TRBD1 (5 bases). Sequencing input: naive CD8+ T cells sorted from blood. The source is a man aged 30 to 45 in good health. The CDR3 DNA reads TGTGCCAGCAGCGTAGAGGGGCGGGAAGATGAAAAACTGTTTTTT. It encodes CASSVEGREDEKLFF.